Listed below are T cell receptor beta chains from one sample, sequenced in a study. Using its own MiXCR run on the 5' RACE reads, TCRdb lists one record per CDR3 protein. The repertoire has 55,000 to 70,000 distinct CDR3 sequences, 25% to 30% of them found once; the top ten carry about 3%. The sequenced sample was tumor-infiltrating memory CD4+ T cells sorted from the breast tumor. The source is a female donor with breast cancer. Each CDR3 is given with its conserved first and last residue. The order of the fields is D gene, V gene, clone size, J gene, CDR3 protein, CDR3 DNA. A D gene is named only where the DNA matches it firmly. Some rows have no size entry. The others give once, few or many, or a class for an expanded clone.

TRBD1	TRBV7-8	NA	TRBJ1-1	CASSLVPGQGSEAFF	TGTGCCAGCAGCTTAGTTCCGGGACAGGGGTCTGAAGCTTTCTTT
NA	TRBV28	many	TRBJ1-4	CASSLTREAKLFF	TGTGCCAGCAGTTTAACCCGGGAGGCAAAACTGTTTTTT
NA	TRBV20-1	NA	TRBJ1-1	CCLRKNTEAFF	TGCTGCCTACGGAAGAACACTGAAGCTTTCTTT
NA	TRBV5-1	medium-sized	TRBJ1-1	CASSLIDERAIAEAFF	TGCGCCAGCAGCTTGATTGATGAAAGGGCAATCGCTGAAGCTTTCTTT
NA	TRBV3-1	few	TRBJ1-1	CASSDRNTEAFF	TGTGCCAGCAGCGACAGGAACACTGAAGCTTTCTTT
TRBD1	TRBV20-1	NA	TRBJ2-7	CSASLRDRVTYEQYF	TGCAGTGCTAGCCTCCGGGACAGGGTTACGTACGAGCAGTACTTC
NA	TRBV20-1	many	TRBJ1-5	CSARVRGQNNQPQHF	TGCAGTGCTAGAGTGAGAGGACAGAACAATCAGCCCCAGCATTTT
NA	TRBV20-1	NA	TRBJ2-3	CSARGGLLVQDTQYF	TGCAGTGCTAGAGGAGGGCTACTGGTCCAGGATACGCAGTATTTT
NA	TRBV7-9	NA	TRBJ1-5	CASSLEGLKYQPQHF	TGTGCCAGCAGCCTCGAGGGTTTAAAGTATCAGCCCCAGCATTTT
NA	TRBV6-6	NA	TRBJ2-3	CAISDGPSTDTQYF	TGTGCCATATCGGACGGTCCCAGCACAGATACGCAGTATTTT
NA	TRBV4-1	medium-sized	TRBJ1-3	CASSRQGMILSGNTIYF	TGCGCCAGCAGCAGGCAGGGAATGATACTGTCTGGAAACACCATATATTTT
TRBD1	TRBV6-5	NA	TRBJ1-5	CASSRTGLYSNQPQHF	TGTGCCAGCAGTCGGACAGGTCTCTATAGCAATCAGCCCCAGCATTTT
NA	TRBV20-1	NA	TRBJ2-3	CSATSVITDTQYF	TGCAGTGCTACTAGCGTCATCACAGATACGCAGTATTTT
TRBD2	TRBV5-1	few	TRBJ2-2	CASSRGPAGVSGTGELFF	TGCGCCAGCAGCCGAGGGCCAGCGGGAGTTAGTGGCACCGGGGAGCTGTTTTTT
NA	TRBV5-1	few	TRBJ2-7	CASSFQGGSYEQYF	TGCGCCAGCAGCTTTCAGGGGGGTTCCTACGAGCAGTACTTC
NA	TRBV24-1	many	TRBJ2-1	CATSDLNRREQFF	TGTGCCACCAGTGATTTGAATAGGCGTGAGCAGTTCTTC
NA	TRBV20-1	few	TRBJ2-7	CSVPGARIEQYF	TGCAGTGTCCCGGGGGCAAGAATCGAGCAGTACTTC
TRBD1	TRBV24-1	NA	TRBJ1-1	CAISTGRDTEAFF	TGTGCCATCTCGACAGGGCGGGACACTGAAGCTTTCTTT
NA	TRBV28	NA	TRBJ2-7	CASSYSLRSYGQYF	TGTGCCAGCAGTTACTCTCTACGCTCCTACGGGCAGTACTTC
TRBD1	TRBV7-2	NA	TRBJ2-1	CASSPGTGSYNEQCF	TGCGCCAGCAGCCCGGGGACAGGCTCCTACAATGAGCAGTGCTTC
NA	TRBV7-2	NA	TRBJ2-2	CASSLDRYTGELFF	TGTGCCAGCAGCTTAGACAGATACACCGGGGAGCTGTTTTTT
NA	TRBV7-2	NA	TRBJ1-5	CASSLYRTVDQPQHF	TGTGCCAGCAGCTTATATCGGACAGTTGATCAGCCCCAGCATTTT
TRBD2	TRBV7-2	NA	TRBJ2-1	CASSSAGRGTSRNNEQFF	TGTGCCAGCAGCAGCGCCGGCCGCGGGACTAGCAGAAACAATGAGCAGTTCTTC
TRBD1	TRBV5-1	NA	TRBJ1-4	CASSGGTATNEKLFF	TGCGCCAGCAGCGGCGGGACAGCAACTAATGAAAAACTGTTTTTT
NA	TRBV6-1	NA	TRBJ2-5	CASSEFWGKTQYF	TGTGCCAGCAGTGAATTTTGGGGAAAGACCCAGTACTTC
NA	TRBV4-3	NA	TRBJ1-1	CASTPGRMNTEAFF	TGCGCCAGCACCCCGGGACGGATGAACACTGAAGCTTTCTTT
TRBD1	TRBV5-1	NA	TRBJ2-4	CASSLLDREANIQYF	TGCGCCAGCAGCTTGTTGGACAGGGAGGCAAACATTCAGTACTTC
NA	TRBV3-1	NA	TRBJ2-3	CASSQGPGGGGDTQYF	TGTGCCAGCAGCCAAGGTCCCGGTGGTGGTGGGGATACGCAGTATTTT
NA	TRBV6-5	few	TRBJ1-1	CASSYSKGARTEAFF	TGTGCCAGCAGTTACTCGAAAGGGGCCCGGACTGAAGCTTTCTTT
NA	TRBV7-9	NA	TRBJ2-3	CASSPPGLPTDTQYF	TGTGCCAGCAGCCCCCCCGGATTGCCCACAGATACGCAGTATTTT
TRBD2	TRBV6-2/TRBV6-3	NA	TRBJ2-1	CASSSANSGTRSYNEQFF	TGTGCCAGCAGCTCAGCGAATTCCGGGACTAGGTCCTACAATGAGCAGTTCTTC
NA	TRBV30	NA	TRBJ2-4	CAWASENIQYF	TGTGCCTGGGCATCAGAAAACATTCAGTACTTC
NA	TRBV5-6	NA	TRBJ1-2	CASSPQSNYGYTF	TGTGCCAGCAGTCCCCAATCTAACTATGGCTACACCTTC
NA	TRBV30	NA	TRBJ1-5	CAWDTGKYQPQRF	TGTGCCTGGGACACAGGGAAGTATCAGCCCCAGCGTTTT
NA	TRBV10-3	NA	TRBJ2-5	CAISEARGYFQETQYF	TGTGCCATCAGTGAGGCCCGGGGATACTTCCAAGAGACCCAGTACTTC
NA	TRBV4-1	NA	TRBJ2-2	CASSQGGSGELFF	TGCGCCAGCAGCCAAGGGGGATCCGGGGAGCTGTTTTTT
TRBD2	TRBV12-3/TRBV12-4	NA	TRBJ2-1	CASSLTASGIGEQFF	TGTGCCAGCAGTCTTACGGCTAGCGGGATTGGTGAGCAGTTCTTC
NA	TRBV6-2/TRBV6-3	few	TRBJ2-5	CASSPNRPGETQYF	TGTGCCAGCAGCCCCAACAGGCCCGGAGAGACCCAGTACTTC
NA	TRBV6-5	NA	TRBJ1-6	CASSYSKLRNSPLHF	TGTGCCAGCAGTTACTCGAAGCTTAGGAATTCACCCCTCCACTTT
NA	TRBV7-3	few	TRBJ2-2	CASSPYLTGELFF	TGTGCCAGCAGCCCCTATCTGACCGGGGAGCTGTTTTTT
NA	TRBV6-2/TRBV6-3	few	TRBJ1-2	CASSYSRGRYGYTF	TGTGCCAGCAGTTACTCAAGGGGACGATATGGCTACACCTTC
NA	TRBV6-2/TRBV6-3	NA	TRBJ1-2	CASRTGQPYYGYTF	TGTGCCAGCAGGACCGGACAGCCGTACTATGGCTACACCTTC
NA	TRBV5-1	few	TRBJ2-1	CASSLGDRYNEQFF	TGCGCCAGCAGCTTGGGTGACAGATACAATGAGCAGTTCTTC
TRBD2	TRBV7-9	many	TRBJ2-1	CASSPRTSGDNEQFF	TGTGCCAGCAGCCCCCGGACTAGCGGAGACAATGAGCAGTTCTTC
NA	TRBV7-2	many	TRBJ1-2	CASSGTGWEGYTF	TGTGCCAGCTCCGGGACGGGCTGGGAAGGCTACACCTTC
NA	TRBV6-5	NA	TRBJ2-5	CASRRARGETQYF	TGTGCCAGCAGGAGGGCTAGGGGAGAGACCCAGTACTTC
NA	TRBV19	NA	TRBJ2-7	CASEDPRSGFREQYF	TGTGCCAGTGAGGACCCTCGGAGCGGGTTCCGCGAGCAGTACTTC
NA	TRBV30	NA	TRBJ2-7	CAWSQWGEQYF	TGTGCCTGGTCACAGTGGGGGGAGCAGTACTTC
TRBD1	TRBV5-1	few	TRBJ2-7	CASSGDRAPYEQYF	TGCGCCAGCAGCGGGGACAGGGCCCCCTACGAGCAGTACTTC
NA	TRBV6-1	NA	TRBJ1-2	CATATGRLYGYTF	TGTGCCACCGCAACGGGACGCCTCTATGGCTACACCTTC
TRBD1	TRBV20-1	few	TRBJ2-1	CSAKQGAWNEQFF	TGCAGTGCCAAACAGGGGGCATGGAATGAGCAGTTCTTC
NA	TRBV10-3	NA	TRBJ1-2	CASSEWPGDGYTF	TGTGCCAGCAGTGAATGGCCAGGCGATGGCTACACCTTC